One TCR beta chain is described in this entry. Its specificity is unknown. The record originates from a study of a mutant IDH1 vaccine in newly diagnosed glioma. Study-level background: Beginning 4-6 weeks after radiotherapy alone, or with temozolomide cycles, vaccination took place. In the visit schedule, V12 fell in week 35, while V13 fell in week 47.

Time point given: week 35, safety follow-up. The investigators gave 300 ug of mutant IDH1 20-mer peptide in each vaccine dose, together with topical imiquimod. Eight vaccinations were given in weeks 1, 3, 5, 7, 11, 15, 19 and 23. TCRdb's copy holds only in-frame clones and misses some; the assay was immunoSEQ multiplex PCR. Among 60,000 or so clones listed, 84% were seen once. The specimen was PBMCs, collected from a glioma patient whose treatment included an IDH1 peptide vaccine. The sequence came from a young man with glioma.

Here the CDR3 reads CASTSSGRTSYEQYF. CDR3 DNA: TGTGCCAGCACATCATCGGGGCGAACCTCCTACGAGCAGTACTTC. V is TRBV7-9 and J is TRBJ2-7; D could derive from TRBD1 or TRBD2 (5 bases each). Germline assignment: CDR1 SEHNR and CDR2 FQNEAQ (reference sequence). The V and J ends lost 7 bases and 0 bases respectively, with 16 bases between them. The CDR3 totals 15 residues.